The sample holds one count of the clone carrying this TCR beta chain. Germline V CDR1 and CDR2: LNHDA, SQIVND (reference sequence). V shed 7 bases and J shed 6 bases, with 15 bases lying between them. CDR3 size: 14 residues. The sample is drawn from a study of blood T cell repertoires in COVID-19. Across the whole study: The analysed material was cDNA or gDNA that came from T cells, B-cell-depleted T cells, or PBMCs.

Per the original data handling: Counts of nucleated cells, estimated from reference gene primer amplification, were obtained. Using immunoSEQ multiplex PCR, the repertoire was profiled, and TCRdb retains in-frame clones only, with some absent. V and J calls and clone size come straight from that table; D and trimming were deduced from the DNA. The top ten hold 7.5% to 9.5% of the sample, which has 85,000 to 100,000 clones, over 70% seen once. The chain is built from TRBV19 and TRBJ2-2, with a weak D call TRBD1 (6 bases). The source of this sequence is a man aged 45 to 65 who had recovered from COVID-19. Input material: peripheral blood. The CDR3 loop is CASTGTPDAGELFF. For the CDR3, the DNA is TGTGCCAGTACCGGGACACCGGACGCCGGGGAGCTGTTTTTT.